One and the same sample provided the 25 T cell receptor beta chains below, sequenced in a study of PD-1 blockade in classical Hodgkin lymphoma. Time point noted: cycle 4 day 1 (C4D1), after 6 weeks of nivolumab. Following autologous stem cell transplantation, relapse occurred in every patient, and exposure to brentuximab vedotin varied. Assay: immunoSEQ multiplex PCR; the TCRdb copy retains only in-frame clones and omits some. The sample holds about 44,000 clones; 66% are singletons and the top ten take approximately 3%. The sample was peripheral blood mononuclear cells (PBMCs), taken before the fourth cycle of nivolumab. These receptor sequences come from a human donor with classical Hodgkin lymphoma.

The gene calls are TRBV7-8 and TRBJ2-2; 9 nucleotides align to TRBD2. Germline V lookup: CDR1 SGHVS, CDR2 FQNEAQ. With V trimmed by 5 bases and J by 6 bases, 10 bases remained unmatched. This CDR3 is built from 16 residues. This CDR3 reads CASSEEAGGLAGELFF. Here the CDR3 DNA reads TGTGCCAGCAGCGAGGAGGCGGGGGGGCTGGCCGGGGAGCTGTTTTTT.

This chain connects TRBV4-3 to TRBJ2-5; D possibly matches TRBD1 or TRBD2 (5 bases each). This CDR3 has 16 amino acids. Germline CDR1 reads LGHNA; CDR2 reads YSLEER. V was clipped by 2 bases and J by 9 bases, with 22 bases between them. The CDR3 DNA sequence: TGCGCCAGCAGCCAATTTATCCGGGACCCTAGGGAGCCCCAGTACTTC. Amino acid sequence: CASSQFIRDPREPQYF.

The V gene is TRBV27, the J gene TRBJ2-1, with D possibly being TRBD1 (6 bases). This CDR3 spans 14 amino acids. The V end lost 4 bases, the J end lost 8 bases, and 15 bases lay between the germline ends. Germline V CDR1 and CDR2: MNHEY, SMNVEV (reference sequence). CDR3 protein: CASSSWTALDEQFF. CDR3 bases: TGTGCCAGCAGTTCGTGGACAGCCTTGGATGAGCAGTTCTTC.

The V and J genes are TRBV27 and TRBJ1-2; 7 bases line up with TRBD1. After removal of 0 bases from V and 2 bases from J, the junction contained 3 bases not matched to a gene. The germline V gene encodes CDR1 MNHEY and CDR2 SMNVEV (reference sequence). The CDR3 is 15 amino acids. The CDR3 sequence is CASSLSGRGNYGYTF. CDR3 nucleotide sequence: TGTGCCAGCAGTTTATCGGGCAGGGGGAACTATGGCTACACCTTC.

J is TRBJ2-1 and V is TRBV7-8; TRBD2 agrees at 10 bases. The trim removed 5 bases at V and 8 bases at J, leaving 15 bases unmatched. The CDR3 contains 17 residues. The germline CDR1 and CDR2 sequences are SGHVS and FQNEAQ. CDR3 in amino acids: CASSPEASGSFFHEQFF. CDR3 bases: TGTGCCAGCAGCCCAGAGGCTAGCGGGAGTTTTTTCCATGAGCAGTTCTTC.

This chain uses TRBV19 with TRBJ1-2, with 7 nucleotides matching TRBD1. J was trimmed by 2 bases and V by 7 bases; bases with no gene match: 4. This CDR3 has 13 amino acids. From germline, CDR1 is LNHDA and CDR2 SQIVND (reference sequence). The CDR3 sequence: CASNQGGNYGYTF. As DNA, the CDR3 is TGTGCCAGTAACCAGGGGGGGAACTATGGCTACACCTTC.

This rearrangement joins TRBV9 to TRBJ2-4; the match to TRBD2 covers 13 bases. V lost 3 bases and J lost 0; bases outside the gene matches: 6. The CDR3 length is 18 residues. CDR1 SGDLS and CDR2 YYNGEE come from the germline V gene. CDR3 sequence (DNA): TGTGCCAGCAGCGGGACTAGCGGGGGATCTCTAGCCAAAAACATTCAGTACTTC. Protein: CASSGTSGGSLAKNIQYF.

This chain joins TRBV6-5 and TRBJ1-1, with a tentative D call TRBD1 (6 bases). The germline V gene has CDR1 MNHEY and CDR2 SVGAGI. Trimming pared 4 bases from V and 2 bases from J, leaving 8 bases between. This CDR3 has 13 residues. The CDR3 nucleotides read TGTGCCAGCAGTTGGGGGGGCAACACTGAAGCTTTCTTT. Translated, it gives CASSWGGNTEAFF.

This clone was seen more than once but under ten times. The chain joins TRBV10-3 to TRBJ2-3; tentatively, D is TRBD1 (5 bases). The germline V gene has CDR1 ENHRY and CDR2 SYGVKD. The CDR3 is 14 amino acids. V dropped 5 bases and J dropped 3 bases, with 12 bases sitting between them. The CDR3 bases are TGTGCCATCAGTCCGAGACAGCCGACAGATACGCAGTATTTT. The encoded protein is CAISPRQPTDTQYF.

V gene TRBV30 combines with J gene TRBJ2-7; the match to TRBD1 covers 10 bases. The germline V gene has CDR1 GTSNPN and CDR2 SVGIG (reference sequence). The junction had 4 bases not matched to a gene; V was cut back by 2 bases and J by 6 bases. The CDR3 contains 13 residues. The CDR3 DNA is TGTGCCTGGAGTCAGCGACAGGGGGCCGAGCAGTACTTC. Translated: CAWSQRQGAEQYF.

The table lists this clone with many counts. The chain uses TRBV28 and TRBJ2-1; 10 bases line up with TRBD1. After removal of 3 bases from V and 4 bases from J, the junction contained 3 bases not matched to a gene. Germline loops: CDR1 MDHEN, CDR2 SYDVKM. The CDR3 covers 15 residues. In DNA form, the CDR3 reads TGTGCCAGCAGTTTGGGGACAGGGGTATACAATGAGCAGTTCTTC. It translates to CASSLGTGVYNEQFF.

There are a few counts of this clone. V usage is TRBV7-2 and J usage is TRBJ1-1; no firm D call. CDR1 SGHTA and CDR2 FQGNSA come from the germline V gene. Trimming left V 3 bases short and J 5 bases short, with 10 bases between. This CDR3 is built from 13 residues. The chain's CDR3 is CASSFRSGTEAFF. As DNA, the CDR3 is TGTGCCAGCAGCTTCAGATCCGGGACTGAAGCTTTCTTT.

A remark on this clone: An end of the junction does not agree with germline; a read error may underlie this. The chain couples TRBV4-2 to TRBJ1-2, with 11 nucleotides matching TRBD1. This CDR3 contains 15 residues. Germline CDR1 reads LGHNA; CDR2 reads YNFKEQ. This CDR3 is CASSSWTGGIGGHTF. The DNA of the CDR3 is TGTGCCAGCAGCTCGTGGACAGGGGGCATTGGTGGCCACACCTTC.

The chain has TRBV7-2 and TRBJ2-1; no definite D call. The germline V and J ends were trimmed by 7 bases and 0 bases, with 10 bases remaining between them. Per the germline V gene, CDR1 is SGHTA and CDR2 is FQGNSA. The CDR3 loop spans 14 amino acids. CDR3 in DNA: TGTGCCAGCACCTTCTCGAGCTCCTACAATGAGCAGTTCTTC. Protein sequence: CASTFSSSYNEQFF.

This clone came up a few times. This chain joins TRBV7-9 and TRBJ2-7; the D gene is possibly TRBD2 (5 bases). Germline-derived CDR1 and CDR2 are SEHNR and FQNEAQ (reference sequence). The CDR3 loop spans 14 amino acids. V was clipped by 5 bases and J by 1 base, with 12 bases between them. DNA for the CDR3: TGTGCCAGCAGCGAACGGGAAGAATCCTACGAGCAGTACTTC. It yields the protein CASSEREESYEQYF.

The chain is built from TRBV28 and TRBJ2-5, with 12 bases that match TRBD1. The V gene's germline CDR1 is MDHEN and CDR2 SYDVKM. Trimming removed 4 bases from V and 5 bases from J; junction bases left unmatched: 5. This CDR3 region has 15 residues. CDR3 sequence (DNA): TGTGCCAGCAGTTCCGGGACAGGGGGCAGGGAGACCCAGTACTTC. Translating gives CASSSGTGGRETQYF.

The chain joins TRBV7-9 to TRBJ2-5, with unresolved D. The CDR3 totals 14 residues. The germline V gene encodes CDR1 SEHNR and CDR2 FQNEAQ (reference sequence). Trimming left V 3 bases short and J 2 bases short, with 10 bases between. DNA of the CDR3: TGTGCCAGCAGCTTTGAGATTGTGCAAGAGACCCAGTACTTC. Amino acid sequence: CASSFEIVQETQYF.

V and J are TRBV6-5 and TRBJ2-6; tentatively, D is TRBD1 or TRBD2 (5 bases each). The germline CDR1 and CDR2 sequences are MNHEY and SVGAGI. The CDR3 runs to 15 residues. Trimming stripped 8 bases from V and 1 base from J, with 12 bases between. DNA of the CDR3: TGTGCCAGCGGGACGGGTACGTCTGGGGCCAACGTCCTGACTTTC. As protein: CASGTGTSGANVLTF.

Remarks on this clone: An end of the junction differs from the germline gene, which may be a read error. The rearrangement links TRBV7-9 to TRBJ2-3; tentatively, D is TRBD1 or TRBD2 (6 bases each). In germline, CDR1 is SEHNR, CDR2 FQNEAQ (reference sequence). This CDR3 contains 10 residues. Here the CDR3 reads CASSLEGGSF. CDR3 nucleotide sequence: TGTGCCAGCAGCCTCGAGGGGGGCTCCTTT.

This chain joins TRBV30 and TRBJ2-2; 8 nucleotides match TRBD1. CDR3 length: 18 residues. Trimming cost V 0 bases and J 6 bases; bases outside gene matches: 15. From germline, CDR1 is GTSNPN and CDR2 SVGIG (reference sequence). Written as DNA, the CDR3 is TGTGCCTGGAGTGTATTGTATTATCAGGGGGCTGAGCCCGGGGAGCTGTTTTTT. It translates to CAWSVLYYQGAEPGELFF.

This clone was picked up one time. The chain employs TRBV6-5 and TRBJ2-5; 7 nucleotides agree with TRBD1. Germline CDR1 reads MNHEY; CDR2 reads SVGAGI. This CDR3 contains 14 residues. V gave up 2 bases and J gave up 3 bases; unmatched junction bases: 3. CDR3 residues: CASSYLGQEETQYF. The CDR3 DNA sequence: TGTGCCAGCAGTTACCTTGGACAGGAAGAGACCCAGTACTTC.

This clone was counted a few times. The chain uses TRBV7-9 and TRBJ2-2; D gene unclear. Trimming cost V 5 bases and J 4 bases, with 14 bases left between them. Germline V gives CDR1 SEHNR, CDR2 FQNEAQ (reference sequence). The CDR3 length is 15 residues. The CDR3 nucleotides read TGTGCCAGCAGCGACTCTACCATTCCCACCGGGGAGCTGTTTTTT. It encodes CASSDSTIPTGELFF.

V and J are TRBV28 and TRBJ2-2, with TRBD1 identical over 9 bases. Looked up from germline, CDR1 is MDHEN and CDR2 is SYDVKM. The length of the CDR3 is 16 residues. Trimming removed 6 bases from V and 6 bases from J; junction bases left unmatched: 11. CDR3 sequence: CASSPTGGDLAGELFF. The CDR3 DNA is TGTGCCAGCAGCCCAACAGGGGGCGATTTGGCCGGGGAGCTGTTTTTT.

This chain's CDR3 is CASSFGGQGALGYTF. CDR3 DNA sequence: TGTGCCAGCAGCTTCGGGGGACAGGGGGCTCTCGGCTACACCTTC. V is TRBV7-9 and J is TRBJ1-2, with 12 positions matching TRBD1. Germline V gene sequence: CDR1 SEHNR, CDR2 FQNEAQ (reference sequence). J gave up 8 bases and V 3 bases, and 7 bases lay outside the gene matches. The CDR3 length is 15 residues. The whole variable domain, filled in from reference TRBV7-9 and TRBJ1-2, reads DTGVSQNPRHKITKRGQNVTFRCDPISEHNRLYWYRQTLGQGPEFLTYFQNEAQLEKSRLLSDRFSAERPKGSFSTLEIQRTEQGDSAMYLCASSFGGQGALGYTFGSGTRLTVV.

V gene TRBV6-6 combines with J gene TRBJ2-5; weak D call: TRBD2 (5 bases). This CDR3 has 12 residues. V lost 10 bases and J 6 bases, leaving 15 bases between the germline ends. Germline V CDR1 and CDR2: MNHNY, SVGAGI (reference sequence). For the CDR3, the DNA is TGTGCCACATCGGGGTTCGGACAGACCCAGTACTTC. Translated: CATSGFGQTQYF.